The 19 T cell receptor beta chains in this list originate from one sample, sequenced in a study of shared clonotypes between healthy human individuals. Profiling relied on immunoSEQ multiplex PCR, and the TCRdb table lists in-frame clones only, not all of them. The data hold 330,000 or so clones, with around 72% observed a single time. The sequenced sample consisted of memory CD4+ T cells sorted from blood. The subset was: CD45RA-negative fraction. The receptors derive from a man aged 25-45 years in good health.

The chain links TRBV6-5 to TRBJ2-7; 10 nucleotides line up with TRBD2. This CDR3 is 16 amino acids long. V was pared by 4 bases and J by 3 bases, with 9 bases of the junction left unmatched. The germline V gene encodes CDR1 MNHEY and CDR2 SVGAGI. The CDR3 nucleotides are TGTGCCAGCAGTTCACCAAGGACTAGCGGTATCTACGAGCAGTACTTC. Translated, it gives CASSSPRTSGIYEQYF.

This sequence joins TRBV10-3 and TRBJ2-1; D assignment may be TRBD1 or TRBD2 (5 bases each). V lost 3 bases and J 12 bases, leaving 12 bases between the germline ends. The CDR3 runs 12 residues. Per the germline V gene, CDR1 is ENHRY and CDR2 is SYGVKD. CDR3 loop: CAISEPGRGQFF. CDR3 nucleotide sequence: TGTGCCATCAGTGAACCGGGGCGCGGGCAGTTCTTC.

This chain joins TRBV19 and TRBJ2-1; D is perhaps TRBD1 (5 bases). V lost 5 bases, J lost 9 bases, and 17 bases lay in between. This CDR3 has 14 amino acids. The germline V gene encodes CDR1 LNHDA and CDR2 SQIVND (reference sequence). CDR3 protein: CASSPPGAGREQFF. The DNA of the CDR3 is TGTGCCAGTAGTCCCCCTGGTGCAGGGCGTGAGCAGTTCTTC.

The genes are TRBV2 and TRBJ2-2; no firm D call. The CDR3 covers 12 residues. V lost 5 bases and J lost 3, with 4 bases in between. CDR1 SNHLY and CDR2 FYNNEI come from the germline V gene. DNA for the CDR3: TGTGCCAGCAGTCCCTACACCGGGGAGCTGTTTTTT. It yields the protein CASSPYTGELFF.

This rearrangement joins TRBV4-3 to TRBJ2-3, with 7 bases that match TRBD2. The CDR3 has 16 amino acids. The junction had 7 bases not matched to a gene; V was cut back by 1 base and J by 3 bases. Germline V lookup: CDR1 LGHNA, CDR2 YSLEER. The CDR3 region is CASSQGAAGSTDTQYF. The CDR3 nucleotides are TGCGCCAGCAGCCAAGGGGCAGCGGGAAGTACAGATACGCAGTATTTT.

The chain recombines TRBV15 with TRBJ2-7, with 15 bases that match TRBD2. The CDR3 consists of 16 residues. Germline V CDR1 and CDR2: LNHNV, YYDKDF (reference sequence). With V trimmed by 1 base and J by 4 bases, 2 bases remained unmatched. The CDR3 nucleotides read TGTGCCACCAGCAGAGGGACTAGCGGGAGGGTATACGAGCAGTACTTC. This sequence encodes CATSRGTSGRVYEQYF.

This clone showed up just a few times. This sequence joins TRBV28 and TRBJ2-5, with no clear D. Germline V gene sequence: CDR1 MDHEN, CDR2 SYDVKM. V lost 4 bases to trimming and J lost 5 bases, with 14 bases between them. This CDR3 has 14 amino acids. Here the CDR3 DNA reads TGTGCCAGCAGTTCCGGGTCGTCGGCCGAGACCCAGTACTTC. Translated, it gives CASSSGSSAETQYF.

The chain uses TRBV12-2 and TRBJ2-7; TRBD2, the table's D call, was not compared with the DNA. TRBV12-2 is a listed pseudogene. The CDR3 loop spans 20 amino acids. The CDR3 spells CASRLAGKWGLAGSSYEQYF. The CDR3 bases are TGTGCAAGTCGCTTAGCGGGGAAGTGGGGACTAGCGGGTAGCTCCTACGAGCAGTACTTC.

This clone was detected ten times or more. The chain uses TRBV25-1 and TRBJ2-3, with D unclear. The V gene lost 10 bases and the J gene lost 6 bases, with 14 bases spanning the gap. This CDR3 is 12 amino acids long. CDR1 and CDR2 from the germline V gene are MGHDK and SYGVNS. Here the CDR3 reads CATRDEGDTQYF. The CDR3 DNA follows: TGTGCCACGCGAGATGAAGGCGATACGCAGTATTTT.

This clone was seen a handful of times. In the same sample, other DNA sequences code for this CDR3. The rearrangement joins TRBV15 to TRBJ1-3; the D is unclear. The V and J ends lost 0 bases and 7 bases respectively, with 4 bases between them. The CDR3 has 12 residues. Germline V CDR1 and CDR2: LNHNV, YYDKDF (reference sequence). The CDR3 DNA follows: TGTGCCACCAGCAGAGATCGGAACACCATATATTTT. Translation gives CATSRDRNTIYF.

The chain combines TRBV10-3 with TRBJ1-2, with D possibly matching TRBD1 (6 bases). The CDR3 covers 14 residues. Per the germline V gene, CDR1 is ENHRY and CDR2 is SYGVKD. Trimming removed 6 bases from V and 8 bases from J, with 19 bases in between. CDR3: CAIRPTGIRRGYTF. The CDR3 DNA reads TGTGCCATCAGACCCACAGGGATTAGGCGGGGCTACACCTTC.

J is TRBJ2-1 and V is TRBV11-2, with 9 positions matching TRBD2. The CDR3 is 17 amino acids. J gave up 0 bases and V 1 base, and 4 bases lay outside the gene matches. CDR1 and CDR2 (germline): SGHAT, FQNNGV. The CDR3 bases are TGTGCCAGCAGCTTAGCGTTTAGCGGGAGCTCCTACAATGAGCAGTTCTTC. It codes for CASSLAFSGSSYNEQFF.

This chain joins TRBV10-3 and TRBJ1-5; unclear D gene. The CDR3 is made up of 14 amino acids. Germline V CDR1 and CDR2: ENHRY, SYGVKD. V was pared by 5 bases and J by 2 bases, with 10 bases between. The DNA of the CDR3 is TGTGCCATCAGTACCGCCGGGGGCAATCAGCCCCAGCATTTT. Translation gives CAISTAGGNQPQHF.

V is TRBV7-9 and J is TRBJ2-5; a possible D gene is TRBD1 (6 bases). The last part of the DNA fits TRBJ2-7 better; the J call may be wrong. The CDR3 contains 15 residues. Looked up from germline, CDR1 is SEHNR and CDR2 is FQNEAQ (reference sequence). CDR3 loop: CASSLLGDKSYEQYF. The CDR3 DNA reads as TGTGCCAGCAGCTTACTCGGGGACAAATCCTACGAGCAGTACTTC.

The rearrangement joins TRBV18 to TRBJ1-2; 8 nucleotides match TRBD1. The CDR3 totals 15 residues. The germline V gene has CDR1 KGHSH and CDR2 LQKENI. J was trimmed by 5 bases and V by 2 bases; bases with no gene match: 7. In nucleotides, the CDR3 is TGTGCCAGCTCACCAGGCCAGGGGGCCAGGTATGGCTACACCTTC. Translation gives CASSPGQGARYGYTF.

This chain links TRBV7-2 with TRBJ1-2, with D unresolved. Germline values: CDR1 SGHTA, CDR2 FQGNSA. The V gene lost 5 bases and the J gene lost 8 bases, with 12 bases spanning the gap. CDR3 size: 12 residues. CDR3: CASSLEGWGYTF. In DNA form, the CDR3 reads TGTGCCAGCAGCCTAGAGGGTTGGGGCTACACCTTC.

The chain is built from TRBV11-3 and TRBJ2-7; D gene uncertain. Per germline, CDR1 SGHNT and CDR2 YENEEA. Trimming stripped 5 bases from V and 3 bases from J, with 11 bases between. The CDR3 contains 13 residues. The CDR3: CASSNPPGYEQYF. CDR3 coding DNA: TGTGCCAGCAGCAACCCTCCAGGCTACGAGCAGTACTTC.

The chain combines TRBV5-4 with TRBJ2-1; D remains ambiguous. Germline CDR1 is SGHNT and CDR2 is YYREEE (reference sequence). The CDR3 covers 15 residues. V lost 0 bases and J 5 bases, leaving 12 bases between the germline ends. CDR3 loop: CASSLGSRLDNEQFF. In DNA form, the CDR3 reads TGTGCCAGCAGCTTGGGTTCCCGGCTAGACAATGAGCAGTTCTTC.

Here the CDR3 reads CASSEARRGSSRNQPQHF. The DNA of the CDR3 is TGTGCCAGCAGTGAAGCAAGGAGGGGTAGTAGCCGCAATCAGCCCCAGCATTTT. J is TRBJ1-5 and V is TRBV6-1, with a possible D match to TRBD1 (5 bases). The V end was cut by 0 bases, the J end by 2 bases, with 17 bases between. The V gene's germline CDR1 is MNHNS and CDR2 SASEGT. There are 18 residues in the CDR3.